This T cell receptor (beta chain) was identified in a study of blood T cell repertoires in COVID-19. About the study: The United States, Italy and Spain supplied acute and convalescent COVID-19 samples. PBMCs, B-cell-depleted T cells, or T cells were the source of the cDNA or gDNA that made up the material.

The V and J ends lost 5 bases and 0 bases, in that order; junction bases with no gene match: 2. The germline gives CDR1 MNHEY, CDR2 SMNVEV (reference sequence). The CDR3 is made up of 14 amino acids. In the original workflow: Estimation of nucleated cell counts relied on the amplification of reference gene primers. Clones were sequenced by immunoSEQ multiplex PCR, and TCRdb holds only the in-frame ones, with some missing. Clonal size and the V and J genes are those of that table, whereas D and trimming came from the DNA. The top ten hold less than 3.5% of the sample, which has around 180,000 clones, approximately 90% seen once.

The rearrangement uses TRBV27 and TRBJ2-3; 7 nucleotides agree with TRBD2. This receptor was taken from a woman aged 30 to 39 with active or convalescent COVID-19. The sample comprised peripheral blood. The CDR3 sequence is CASSGGDSTDTQYF. The CDR3 coding sequence is TGTGCCAGCAGTGGGGGGGATAGCACAGATACGCAGTATTTT.